The 25 T cell receptor beta chains in this list originate from one sample, sequenced in a study of identical twins. TCRdb analysed the 5' RACE reads with MiXCR anew, one entry per CDR3 protein. The table has about 220,000 distinct CDR3 sequences, 6% to 8.5% seen once. This same sample was also taken into another study, of yellow fever vaccine responses in identical twins.

The sample was CD8+ T cells sorted from blood. Source of these receptors: a woman aged 18-35 years in good health.

The rearrangement uses TRBV7-9 and TRBJ2-7; TRBD1 matches 12 bases. Trimming removed 4 bases from V and 7 bases from J; junction bases left unmatched: 5. Germline CDR1 reads SEHNR; CDR2 reads FQNEAQ (reference sequence). This CDR3 has 14 amino acids. The CDR3 loop is CASSWDRGPGEQYF. For the CDR3, the DNA is TGTGCCAGCAGCTGGGACAGGGGGCCAGGGGAGCAGTACTTC.

The V and J genes are TRBV27 and TRBJ2-7, with 8 bases matching TRBD1. The CDR3 is 14 residues long. CDR1 is MNHEY and CDR2 is SMNVEV in the germline V gene (reference sequence). Trimming cost V 5 bases and J 2 bases; bases outside gene matches: 5. The CDR3 reads CASSDRGSTYEQYF. In DNA, the CDR3 is TGTGCCAGCAGTGACAGGGGTTCAACCTACGAGCAGTACTTC.

This clonotype was seen only a few times. The V gene is TRBV5-5, the J gene TRBJ1-1; TRBD1 might be the D (5 bases). V was shortened by 0 bases and J by 0 bases, with 15 bases between the two germline ends. The length of the CDR3 is 17 residues. CDR1 is SGHKS, CDR2 YYEKEE, per germline (reference sequence). CDR3 in DNA: TGTGCCAGCAGCTTGGCCCCGGACACCTACATGAACACTGAAGCTTTCTTT. Translated: CASSLAPDTYMNTEAFF.

This clonotype was counted between two and nine times. This rearrangement joins TRBV15 to TRBJ2-7; 8 bases map to TRBD2. Losses at the gene ends were 5 bases for V and 0 bases for J; bases not matched to a gene: 6. The CDR3 runs to 15 residues. The germline V gene encodes CDR1 LNHNV and CDR2 YYDKDF (reference sequence). DNA for the CDR3: TGTGCCACCAGCTTTAGCGGGGTTAGCTCCTACGAGCAGTACTTC. This encodes CATSFSGVSSYEQYF.

This clonotype has just a few counts. The chain links TRBV7-9 to TRBJ2-1, with 11 bases fitting TRBD2. Germline assignment: CDR1 SEHNR and CDR2 FQNEAQ (reference sequence). J was trimmed by 8 bases and V by 11 bases; bases with no gene match: 8. The CDR3 has 13 residues. The CDR3 spells CAGKTSGNHEQFF. CDR3 nucleotides: TGTGCCGGAAAGACTAGCGGGAACCATGAGCAGTTCTTC. The full variable domain, completed using reference TRBV7-9 and TRBJ2-1, is DTGVSQNPRHKITKRGQNVTFRCDPISEHNRLYWYRQTLGQGPEFLTYFQNEAQLEKSRLLSDRFSAERPKGSFSTLEIQRTEQGDSAMYLCAGKTSGNHEQFFGPGTRLTVL.

At least ten counts were recorded for this clonotype. This sequence joins TRBV27 and TRBJ2-5, with TRBD2 identical over 8 bases. CDR3 length: 14 residues. The V and J ends lost 5 bases and 5 bases, in that order; junction bases with no gene match: 7. Germline V lookup: CDR1 MNHEY, CDR2 SMNVEV (reference sequence). CDR3 region: CASSPGGPRETQYF. The CDR3 nucleotides are TGTGCCAGCAGTCCGGGAGGGCCGAGGGAGACCCAGTACTTC.

In this sample, this clonotype turned up many times. The V gene is TRBV25-1, the J gene TRBJ2-1; no firm D call. This CDR3 has 11 residues. Germline CDR1 and CDR2: MGHDK and SYGVNS. V lost 3 bases to trimming and J lost 9 bases, with 6 bases between them. The CDR3 DNA follows: TGTGCCAGCAGTGATGGAGTTGAGCAGTTCTTC. Amino acids: CASSDGVEQFF.

This clonotype has at least ten counts. J is TRBJ2-2 and V is TRBV7-2; TRBD1 matches at 8 bases. Trimming removed 5 bases from V and 0 bases from J; junction bases left unmatched: 8. Germline V gene sequence: CDR1 SGHTA, CDR2 FQGNSA. This CDR3 has 17 residues. DNA of the CDR3: TGTGCCAGCAGCCTAGGGACAGGTTGGGCGAACACCGGGGAGCTGTTTTTT. It yields the protein CASSLGTGWANTGELFF.

This clonotype was observed a few times. The chain carries TRBV6-5 and TRBJ1-4; D remains unclear. The length of the CDR3 is 16 residues. Germline loops: CDR1 MNHEY, CDR2 SVGAGI. Trimming pared 2 bases from V and 2 bases from J, leaving 12 bases between. In DNA form, the CDR3 reads TGTGCCAGCAGTTACGACTTGGGCACTACTAATGAAAAACTGTTTTTT. The encoded protein is CASSYDLGTTNEKLFF.

This clonotype has a handful of counts. This rearrangement joins TRBV10-3 to TRBJ1-1, with D possibly being TRBD1 (6 bases). V was pared by 6 bases and J by 3 bases, with 14 bases between. CDR1 and CDR2 (germline): ENHRY, SYGVKD. The CDR3 consists of 14 residues. The CDR3 DNA reads as TGTGCCATCAGCAAAAAGGGGGAGTACACTGAAGCTTTCTTT. This encodes CAISKKGEYTEAFF.

This clonotype showed up many times. CDR3 loop: CASSRGQGSDEQFF. The CDR3 nucleotides read TGTGCCAGCAGTCGCGGACAGGGGAGCGATGAGCAGTTCTTC. The genes are TRBV12-3 or TRBV12-4 and TRBJ2-1, with 9 bases aligning to TRBD1. Losses at the gene ends were 5 bases for V and 8 bases for J; bases not matched to a gene: 7. This CDR3 spans 14 amino acids.

This clonotype has just a few counts. The chain employs TRBV7-6 and TRBJ2-2; TRBD1 aligns across 7 bases. CDR3 size: 17 residues. V dropped 5 bases and J dropped 6; count of bases not matched to a gene: 15. Germline V gene data show CDR1 as SGHVS and CDR2 as FNYEAQ. Here the CDR3 reads CASSPTQGVLGAGELFF. In nucleotides, the CDR3 is TGTGCCAGCAGCCCGACGCAGGGGGTGCTAGGCGCCGGGGAGCTGTTTTTT.

In this sample, this clonotype turned up many times. The chain couples TRBV27 to TRBJ1-2; no clear D. The CDR3 is made up of 14 amino acids. Trimming took 0 bases from V and 0 from J, leaving 5 bases between them. Per germline, CDR1 MNHEY and CDR2 SMNVEV (reference sequence). The CDR3 here is CASSLSRANYGYTF. CDR3 DNA sequence: TGTGCCAGCAGTTTATCGCGGGCTAACTATGGCTACACCTTC.

This clonotype showed up many times. The chain links TRBV7-2 to TRBJ2-1, with D tentatively TRBD2 (6 bases). The V gene lost 5 bases and the J gene lost 8 bases, with 16 bases spanning the gap. CDR3 size: 14 residues. Germline CDR1 and CDR2: SGHTA and FQGNSA. Here the CDR3 DNA reads TGTGCCAGCAGCCCTACCCTGGCTAGCGATGAGCAGTTCTTC. Protein sequence: CASSPTLASDEQFF.

This clonotype has more than one count but fewer than ten. The chain employs TRBV6-2 or TRBV6-3 and TRBJ2-7; D ambiguous. The CDR3 spans 12 residues. The germline V and J ends were trimmed by 5 bases and 6 bases, with 11 bases remaining between them. In germline, CDR1 is MNHEY, CDR2 SVGEGT. The CDR3 DNA sequence: TGTGCCAGCAGTCCTAGTCTCGGCGAGCAGTACTTC. This translates into CASSPSLGEQYF.

This clonotype was recorded a few times. CDR3 DNA sequence: TGTGCCAGCAGCCAAGGGGGCGAGGAGACCCAGTACTTC. It specifies CASSQGGEETQYF. This sequence joins TRBV3-1 and TRBJ2-5, with TRBD1 as a possible D gene (5 bases). Trimming removed 1 base at V and 5 bases at J, with 8 bases between. The CDR3 spans 13 residues. Germline-derived CDR1 and CDR2 are LGHDT and YNNKEL (reference sequence).

This clonotype was seen more than once but under ten times. This chain uses TRBV11-3 with TRBJ2-1; tentative D call: TRBD2 (5 bases). CDR3 size: 16 residues. Trimming shortened V by 6 bases and J by 2 bases, and 17 bases separated the two germline ends. The V gene's germline CDR1 is SGHNT and CDR2 YENEEA. The CDR3 loop is CASSPMSGLTYNEQFF. Written as DNA, the CDR3 is TGTGCCAGCAGTCCCATGTCGGGGTTAACCTACAATGAGCAGTTCTTC.

The genes are TRBV27 and TRBJ1-1; the D gene is possibly TRBD1 (5 bases). The CDR3 length is 14 residues. Trimming cost V 4 bases and J 5 bases, with 14 bases left between them. CDR1 and CDR2 from the germline V gene are MNHEY and SMNVEV (reference sequence). The DNA of the CDR3 is TGTGCCAGCAGTTCCTTCGGGGGTCGGACTGAAGCTTTCTTT. This encodes CASSSFGGRTEAFF.

This chain joins TRBV5-5 and TRBJ2-5; 7 bases fit TRBD1. The V gene end was trimmed by 4 bases and the J gene end by 1 base; junction bases not matched to a gene: 4. The CDR3 contains 14 residues. From germline, CDR1 is SGHKS and CDR2 YYEKEE (reference sequence). The CDR3 DNA sequence: TGTGCCAGCAGCCTGGACAGGAGCCAAGAGACCCAGTACTTC. This sequence encodes CASSLDRSQETQYF.

This clonotype has just a few counts. The rearrangement links TRBV20-1 to TRBJ2-1; D is perhaps TRBD1 (5 bases). This CDR3 comprises 11 residues. The ends were cut back, 1 base at V and 14 bases at J, with 12 bases in the middle. Germline loops: CDR1 DFQATT, CDR2 SNEGSKA (reference sequence). The CDR3 loop reads CSARAQGVEFF. CDR3 DNA: TGCAGTGCTAGAGCTCAGGGTGTAGAGTTCTTC.

This clonotype was observed at least ten times. This chain connects TRBV7-9 to TRBJ1-2, with 9 bases that match TRBD1. The germline V gene has CDR1 SEHNR and CDR2 FQNEAQ (reference sequence). V gave up 5 bases and J gave up 5 bases; unmatched junction bases: 6. CDR3 size: 14 residues. CDR3: CASSGTGPLYGYTF. The CDR3 bases are TGTGCCAGCAGCGGGACAGGGCCCCTATATGGCTACACCTTC.

This clonotype appeared a few times. The chain has TRBV5-5 and TRBJ1-2; TRBD1 matches at 7 bases. The V segment lost 4 bases and the J segment 0 bases; nucleotides outside the gene matches: 6. Germline CDR1 SGHKS, CDR2 YYEKEE (reference sequence). The CDR3 sequence is 15 residues long. The CDR3 bases are TGTGCCAGCAGCCCGTGGGACAGCCCTAACTATGGCTACACCTTC. Encoded protein: CASSPWDSPNYGYTF.

This clonotype has only one observation. The chain's CDR3 is CATSRRNQETQYF. The CDR3 DNA reads TGTGCCACCAGTAGGCGTAACCAAGAGACCCAGTACTTC. The chain couples TRBV24-1 to TRBJ2-5; the D is unclear. Per germline, CDR1 KGHDR and CDR2 SFDVKD. The CDR3 has 13 amino acids. Trimming cost V 6 bases and J 0 bases, with 7 bases left between them.

This clonotype was counted ten times or more. V and J are TRBV12-3 or TRBV12-4 and TRBJ2-1, with a tentative D call TRBD2 (6 bases). CDR3 length: 13 residues. V lost 6 bases and J lost 5, with 11 bases in between. The CDR3 sequence is CASRRPGDNEQFF. The DNA for the CDR3 is TGTGCCAGCAGGAGACCGGGAGACAATGAGCAGTTCTTC.

This clonotype was seen many times. The chain employs TRBV29-1 and TRBJ2-1; 8 bases map to TRBD1. Trimming removed 5 bases from V and 0 bases from J; junction bases left unmatched: 6. Looked up from germline, CDR1 is SQVTM and CDR2 is ANQGSEA. There are 15 residues in the CDR3. The CDR3 reads CSVHAGGSSYNEQFF. CDR3 sequence (DNA): TGCAGCGTTCATGCAGGGGGCAGCTCCTACAATGAGCAGTTCTTC.